The 20 T cell receptor beta chains below come from one sample, sequenced in a study of control samples from healthy donors and cancer patients. Using immunoSEQ multiplex PCR, the repertoire was profiled, and TCRdb retains in-frame clones only, with some absent. Altogether about 79,000 clones are present, 80% to 95% being singletons, with the ten largest covering around 1.3%. Sequencing used PBMCs. The receptor source for this set is a woman in her thirties or forties with lung cancer.

J is TRBJ1-2 and V is TRBV28; 8 bases map to TRBD1. Trimming cost V 3 bases and J 6 bases; bases outside gene matches: 12. Per the germline V gene, CDR1 is MDHEN and CDR2 is SYDVKM. The CDR3 has 16 residues. For the CDR3, the DNA is TGTGCCAGCAGTTTCGGACAGGGCTATTTGGTGGATGGCTACACCTTC. Its translation is CASSFGQGYLVDGYTF.

The CDR3 sequence is CASRGLGANVLTF. The CDR3 coding sequence is TGTGCCAGTAGAGGGCTTGGGGCCAACGTCCTGACTTTC. The chain links TRBV19 to TRBJ2-6, with D hard to call. There are 13 residues in the CDR3. Between the trimmed V and J ends, which lost 6 bases and 3 bases, there was a span of 6 bases. Germline CDR1 and CDR2: LNHDA and SQIVND (reference sequence).

In its sample, this clone was seen a few times. J is TRBJ2-1 and V is TRBV5-1; D gene uncertain. Trimming pared 5 bases from V and 7 bases from J, leaving 13 bases between. The CDR3 sequence is 13 residues long. In germline, CDR1 is SGHRS, CDR2 YFSETQ. The CDR3 protein is CASRISLRNEQFF. Here the CDR3 DNA reads TGCGCCAGCAGGATCTCGTTGAGGAATGAGCAGTTCTTC.

The gene calls are TRBV9 and TRBJ2-7, with TRBD1 as a possible D gene (5 bases). The length of the CDR3 is 14 residues. CDR1 SGDLS and CDR2 YYNGEE come from the germline V gene. V was shortened by 0 bases and J by 4 bases, with 11 bases between the two germline ends. The CDR3 loop reads CASSVAGHEYEQYF. The CDR3, as DNA: TGTGCCAGCAGCGTAGCCGGACACGAATACGAGCAGTACTTC. The full variable domain, in which reference TRBV9 and TRBJ2-7 provide the parts outside the CDR3, is DSGVTQTPKHLITATGQRVTLRCSPRSGDLSVYWYQQSLDQGLQFLIQYYNGEERAKGNILERFSAQQFPDLHSELNLSSLELGDSALYFCASSVAGHEYEQYFGPGTRLTVT.

The rearrangement joins TRBV19 to TRBJ1-2; 11 positions match TRBD1. Germline CDR1 and CDR2: LNHDA and SQIVND (reference sequence). This CDR3 is built from 14 residues. The V and J ends lost 5 bases and 7 bases, in that order; junction bases with no gene match: 6. Here the CDR3 DNA reads TGTGCCAGTAGTCCCGGGACAGGGGGGGGTGGCTACACCTTC. Translated: CASSPGTGGGGYTF.

The V gene is TRBV4-1, the J gene TRBJ1-1; D perhaps matches TRBD1 (5 bases). Germline-derived CDR1 and CDR2 are MGHRA and YSYEKL. The CDR3 covers 16 residues. Trimming pared 2 bases from V and 1 base from J, leaving 14 bases between. The CDR3 DNA sequence: TGCGCCAGCAGCCAACCGATATCAGGGAAGAACACTGAAGCTTTCTTT. It encodes CASSQPISGKNTEAFF.

The CDR3 DNA is TGTGCCAGCAGCTTAGACCCCCGACCCGGGACAGAACGATACTACGAGCAGTACTTC. Translated, it gives CASSLDPRPGTERYYEQYF. The chain couples TRBV11-2 to TRBJ2-7; 7 positions agree with TRBD1. Germline CDR1 and CDR2: SGHAT and FQNNGV. The CDR3 covers 19 residues. Trimming removed 0 bases from V and 3 bases from J; junction bases left unmatched: 17.

The V gene is TRBV11-2, the J gene TRBJ1-4; D is unclear. V gave up 0 bases and J gave up 5 bases, with 7 bases separating them. CDR1 and CDR2 (germline): SGHAT, FQNNGV. The CDR3 covers 14 residues. CDR3 loop: CASSLDLGNEKLFF. For the CDR3, the DNA is TGTGCCAGCAGCTTAGATCTTGGAAATGAAAAACTGTTTTTT.

This clone was seen a single time. The rearrangement uses TRBV5-8 and TRBJ1-6; D not certain. The CDR3 length is 17 residues. Trimming shortened V by 5 bases and J by 4 bases, and 19 bases separated the two germline ends. CDR1 and CDR2 from the germline V gene are SGHTS and YDEGEE. DNA for the CDR3: TGTGCCAGCAGTTCCCCCCTGTCGCAATCATATAATTCACCCCTCCACTTT. This codes for CASSSPLSQSYNSPLHF.

The V and J genes are TRBV7-9 and TRBJ2-7; weak D call: TRBD1 (6 bases). Germline-derived CDR1 and CDR2 are SEHNR and FQNEAQ (reference sequence). V shed 5 bases and J shed 2 bases, with 13 bases lying between them. This CDR3 has 14 amino acids. CDR3 sequence (DNA): TGTGCCAGCAGCGCTGGGACACAACCCTACGAGCAGTACTTC. Residues: CASSAGTQPYEQYF.

The chain uses TRBV7-9 and TRBJ1-5; D gene ambiguous. Germline V gives CDR1 SEHNR, CDR2 FQNEAQ (reference sequence). This CDR3 is 14 amino acids long. The V end was cut by 5 bases, the J end by 4 bases, with 12 bases between. This CDR3 is CASSPITANQPQHF. In DNA, the CDR3 is TGTGCCAGCAGCCCGATTACAGCTAATCAGCCCCAGCATTTT.

The genes are TRBV6-5 and TRBJ1-2; no clear D. The V gene lost 2 bases and the J gene lost 0 bases, with 13 bases spanning the gap. Germline V CDR1 and CDR2: MNHEY, SVGAGI. The CDR3 extends over 16 amino acids. The CDR3 here is CASSYGIVGANYGYTF. CDR3 bases: TGTGCCAGCAGTTACGGGATTGTCGGAGCTAACTATGGCTACACCTTC.

This chain connects TRBV2 to TRBJ2-1; possibly TRBD1 for D (5 bases). V was trimmed by 9 bases and J by 4 bases, leaving 7 bases between them. Germline V lookup: CDR1 SNHLY, CDR2 FYNNEI. The CDR3 is 11 amino acids. The CDR3 coding sequence is TGTGCCAGGGGGCCTTACAATGAGCAGTTCTTC. The encoded protein is CARGPYNEQFF.

The table lists this clone with a count of one. The V call is TRBV7-9, the J call TRBJ1-4; 7 nucleotides match TRBD1. CDR3 length: 14 residues. After removal of 5 bases from V and 4 bases from J, the junction contained 4 bases not matched to a gene. The germline CDR1 and CDR2 sequences are SEHNR and FQNEAQ (reference sequence). The DNA of the CDR3 is TGTGCCAGCAGCCTTCGGGACAGTAATGAAAAACTGTTTTTT. It specifies CASSLRDSNEKLFF. The entire variable domain, with the rest obtained from reference TRBV7-9 and TRBJ1-4, is as follows: DTGVSQNPRHKITKRGQNVTFRCDPISEHNRLYWYRQTLGQGPEFLTYFQNEAQLEKSRLLSDRFSAERPKGSFSTLEIQRTEQGDSAMYLCASSLRDSNEKLFFGSGTQLSVL.

V usage is TRBV5-4 and J usage is TRBJ2-7; D is possibly TRBD2 (7 bases). Germline V gene sequence: CDR1 SGHNT, CDR2 YYREEE (reference sequence). This CDR3 contains 15 residues. V was cut by 1 base and J by 2 bases, with 13 bases left in between. The CDR3 loop is CASSLYGGLAYEQYF. CDR3 bases: TGTGCCAGCAGCTTGTACGGGGGGCTAGCCTACGAGCAGTACTTC.

The chain carries TRBV9 and TRBJ1-2, with D unresolved. Germline lookup yields CDR1 SGDLS and CDR2 YYNGEE. This CDR3 spans 13 amino acids. Trimming left V 2 bases short and J 4 bases short, with 9 bases between. In nucleotides, the CDR3 is TGTGCCAGCAGCGTTCAAGACTCCTATGGCTACACCTTC. Encoded protein: CASSVQDSYGYTF. The full variable domain, with the rest looked up from reference TRBV9 and TRBJ1-2, is DSGVTQTPKHLITATGQRVTLRCSPRSGDLSVYWYQQSLDQGLQFLIQYYNGEERAKGNILERFSAQQFPDLHSELNLSSLELGDSALYFCASSVQDSYGYTFGSGTRLTVV.

This clone appeared a single time. The chain employs TRBV19 and TRBJ2-7; D possibly uses TRBD1 or TRBD2 (5 bases each). V lost 3 bases to trimming and J lost 2 bases, with 14 bases between them. The CDR3 extends over 15 amino acids. Germline values: CDR1 LNHDA, CDR2 SQIVND (reference sequence). CDR3 region: CASSIFRDGTYEQYF. CDR3 bases: TGTGCCAGTAGTATCTTCCGGGACGGAACCTACGAGCAGTACTTC.

The chain carries TRBV5-1 and TRBJ2-7, with D tentatively TRBD1 (6 bases). Germline CDR1 is SGHRS and CDR2 is YFSETQ. Trimming pared 0 bases from V and 1 base from J, leaving 17 bases between. The CDR3 runs 17 residues. This CDR3 is CASSLGWTETFSYEQYF. The CDR3 nucleotides are TGCGCCAGCAGCTTGGGGTGGACAGAAACTTTTTCCTACGAGCAGTACTTC.

The chain employs TRBV7-9 and TRBJ1-5, with D maybe TRBD1 (6 bases). The V and J ends lost 8 bases and 5 bases respectively, with 10 bases between them. This CDR3 region has 12 residues. Per the germline V gene, CDR1 is SEHNR and CDR2 is FQNEAQ (reference sequence). The CDR3, as DNA: TGTGCCAGCGGAGGGGGGGATCAGCCCCAGCATTTT. Amino acids: CASGGGDQPQHF.

The V gene is TRBV7-9, the J gene TRBJ2-7; 9 nucleotides match TRBD1. This CDR3 region has 15 residues. V lost 6 bases and J lost 5; bases outside the gene matches: 11. Germline CDR1 is SEHNR and CDR2 is FQNEAQ (reference sequence). The CDR3 here is CASRTGTGIDNEQYF. The CDR3 nucleotides read TGTGCCAGCAGAACCGGGACAGGGATCGATAACGAGCAGTACTTC.